The 23 T cell receptor beta chains given below trace back to one sample, sequenced in a study of molecular identifiers for immune sequencing clone quantification. Via MiXCR, TCRdb re-called the PCR reads, giving one row per CDR3 protein. In the table there are more than 450,000 distinct CDR3 sequences, less than 30% of which are singletons. Material for sequencing was naive CD8+ T cells from blood, with Jurkat cell RNA spiked in. Subset denoted: FACS-sorted CD8+CD4-CCR7+CD45RA+ naive T cells. The receptors were gathered from a human donor in good health. Some libraries in this study had Jurkat cell RNA spiked in.

V is TRBV12-3 or TRBV12-4 and J is TRBJ2-7; TRBD2 is a possible D gene (5 bases). The CDR3 totals 15 residues. The V and J ends lost 6 bases and 0 bases respectively, with 15 bases between them. The CDR3: CASRPRTASSYEQYF. CDR3 in DNA: TGTGCCAGCAGACCGAGGACTGCGAGCTCCTACGAGCAGTACTTC.

This clonotype was seen repeatedly, ten times or more. The chain has TRBV29-1 and TRBJ2-1; unclear D gene. The CDR3 runs 16 residues. From germline, CDR1 is SQVTM and CDR2 ANQGSEA. Deletions cut 0 bases from V and 5 bases from J, with 17 bases between. CDR3 nucleotides: TGCAGCGTTGAAGATCTTGGGCCGAACCCGAACAATGAGCAGTTCTTC. Translated: CSVEDLGPNPNNEQFF.

In this sample, this clonotype turned up many times. The chain carries TRBV27 and TRBJ2-2; D not resolved. This CDR3 comprises 13 residues. The V gene lost 1 base and the J gene lost 5 bases, with 5 bases spanning the gap. Germline-derived CDR1 and CDR2 are MNHEY and SMNVEV (reference sequence). In nucleotides, the CDR3 is TGTGCCAGCAGTTTATTGGGGACCGGGGAGCTGTTTTTT. This codes for CASSLLGTGELFF.

On this clonotype itself: The junction differs from germline at one of its ends, possibly a read error. The J gene is TRBJ2-3, the V gene TRBV6-5; the D gene is possibly TRBD1 (5 bases). This CDR3 has 14 residues. Germline V gene data show CDR1 as MNHEY and CDR2 as SVGAGI. This chain's CDR3 is CANSLGHFTDTQYF. CDR3 in DNA: TGTGCCAACAGTTTAGGACACTTCACAGATACGCAGTATTTT.

V is TRBV20-1 and J is TRBJ2-3; D perhaps matches TRBD2 (6 bases). Looked up from germline, CDR1 is DFQATT and CDR2 is SNEGSKA (reference sequence). The CDR3 totals 13 residues. The germline V and J ends were trimmed by 5 bases and 2 bases, with 11 bases remaining between them. The CDR3: CSAFSGSTDTQYF. Here the CDR3 DNA reads TGCAGTGCTTTTAGCGGATCCACAGATACGCAGTATTTT.

This clonotype was recorded once. This rearrangement joins TRBV11-2 to TRBJ2-7; 8 positions match TRBD2. The CDR3 loop spans 15 amino acids. Losses at the gene ends were 1 base for V and 3 bases for J; bases not matched to a gene: 5. Germline V lookup: CDR1 SGHAT, CDR2 FQNNGV. For the CDR3, the DNA is TGTGCCAGCAGCTTAGTGGCGGGAGGATTCTACGAGCAGTACTTC. This codes for CASSLVAGGFYEQYF.

This chain joins TRBV2 and TRBJ2-3; tentatively, D is TRBD2 (5 bases). This CDR3 is 16 amino acids long. V shed 6 bases and J shed 0 bases, with 16 bases lying between them. Germline CDR1 and CDR2: SNHLY and FYNNEI. The CDR3 loop reads CASSSLPGKSTDTQYF. In DNA form, the CDR3 reads TGTGCCAGCAGCTCTCTTCCGGGAAAAAGCACAGATACGCAGTATTTT.

This clonotype was seen repeatedly, ten times or more. The chain recombines TRBV27 with TRBJ1-1; maybe TRBD1 (5 bases). Trimming shortened V by 5 bases and J by 1 base, and 20 bases separated the two germline ends. The CDR3 loop spans 17 amino acids. Per germline, CDR1 MNHEY and CDR2 SMNVEV (reference sequence). In nucleotides, the CDR3 is TGTGCCAGCAGTCCTCCCCGTCGCGGACATCCGAACACTGAAGCTTTCTTT. Protein: CASSPPRRGHPNTEAFF.

The V call is TRBV6-1, the J call TRBJ1-5; the D is unclear. CDR3 length: 15 residues. V was trimmed by 1 base and J by 7 bases, leaving 14 bases between them. The germline gives CDR1 MNHNS, CDR2 SASEGT. CDR3 coding DNA: TGTGCCAGCAGTGAAGGGGGATGGGGTCGGCAGCCCCAGCATTTT. The encoded protein is CASSEGGWGRQPQHF.

A note on this clonotype: Just one base apart from a much larger clone, this may be a read error. The chain links TRBV5-1 to TRBJ2-5, with 7 bases matching TRBD1. CDR1 is SGHRS and CDR2 is YFSETQ in the germline V gene. CDR3 size: 14 residues. The CDR3 here is CASSLAGTAEAQYF. For the CDR3, the DNA is TGCGCCAGCAGCTTGGCCGGGACAGCAGAGGCCCAGTACTTC. Together with reference TRBV5-1 and TRBJ2-5, the CDR3 gives the full variable domain: KAGVTQTPRYLIKTRGQQVTLSCSPISGHRSVSWYQQTPGQGLQFLFEYFSETQRNKGNFPGRFSGRQFSNSRSEMNVSTLELGDSALYLCASSLAGTAEAQYFGPGTRLLVL.

This clonotype was seen only once. This rearrangement joins TRBV11-2 to TRBJ2-7, with no clear D. V shed 8 bases and J shed 4 bases, with 18 bases lying between them. In germline, CDR1 is SGHAT, CDR2 FQNNGV. This CDR3 is 14 amino acids long. The CDR3 sequence: CASSLGPEEYEQYF. For the CDR3, the DNA is TGTGCCAGCTCTCTGGGTCCCGAGGAGTACGAGCAGTACTTC.

J is TRBJ2-3 and V is TRBV27; 11 bases line up with TRBD2. The CDR3 is made up of 15 amino acids. The V gene end was trimmed by 3 bases and the J gene end by 9 bases; junction bases not matched to a gene: 8. Germline assignment: CDR1 MNHEY and CDR2 SMNVEV (reference sequence). The CDR3 DNA follows: TGTGCCAGCAGTTTTCTGCTAGCGGGAGGAGGGACGCAGTATTTT. It specifies CASSFLLAGGGTQYF.

The V and J genes are TRBV6-2 or TRBV6-3 and TRBJ2-3, with D tentatively TRBD1 (5 bases). This CDR3 contains 16 residues. The germline CDR1 and CDR2 sequences are MNHEY and SVGEGT. V gave up 7 bases and J gave up 3 bases, with 20 bases separating them. CDR3: CASTTEDTYPTDTQYF. The DNA of the CDR3 is TGTGCCAGCACCACTGAGGACACTTACCCGACAGATACGCAGTATTTT.

This clonotype came up a few times. The V call is TRBV28, the J call TRBJ1-1; 9 bases match TRBD1. Trimming at V came to 5 bases and at J to 5 bases, leaving 6 bases not matched to a gene. CDR1 is MDHEN and CDR2 is SYDVKM in the germline V gene. The CDR3 has 14 amino acids. Here the CDR3 reads CASSPRTGVTEAFF. Here the CDR3 DNA reads TGTGCCAGCAGTCCGCGGACAGGGGTGACTGAAGCTTTCTTT. Full variable domain (outside the CDR3, taken from reference TRBV28 and TRBJ1-1): DVKVTQSSRYLVKRTGEKVFLECVQDMDHENMFWYRQDPGLGLRLIYFSYDVKMKEKGDIPEGYSVSREKKERFSLILESASTNQTSMYLCASSPRTGVTEAFFGQGTRLTVV.

This clonotype came up a few times. J is TRBJ2-5 and V is TRBV3-1; D is undetermined. Trimming took off 1 base at V and 0 bases at J, with 12 bases between the two ends. This CDR3 has 16 residues. Germline loops: CDR1 LGHDT, CDR2 YNNKEL (reference sequence). The CDR3 region is CASSQVLLADQETQYF. The CDR3 coding sequence is TGTGCCAGCAGCCAAGTGTTATTAGCAGACCAAGAGACCCAGTACTTC.

A few counts support this clonotype. V is TRBV12-3 or TRBV12-4 and J is TRBJ2-1; TRBD2 aligns across 13 bases. V gave up 8 bases and J gave up 12 bases; unmatched junction bases: 10. CDR3 length: 14 amino acids. CDR3 DNA: TGTGCCAGCGGCGGGACTAGCGGGAATATATGGCAGTTCTTC. The encoded protein is CASGGTSGNIWQFF.

This clonotype was counted a few times. The V and J genes are TRBV4-3 and TRBJ2-7; no clear D. CDR1 and CDR2 (germline): LGHNA, YSLEER. CDR3 length equals 15 residues. V gave up 0 bases and J gave up 1 base, with 10 bases separating them. The DNA of the CDR3 is TGCGCCAGCAGCCAAGAAGTCGCCAGTTCCTACGAGCAGTACTTC. This encodes CASSQEVASSYEQYF.

This clonotype showed up just a few times. The chain uses TRBV3-1 and TRBJ2-5; D is uncertain. Germline V CDR1 and CDR2: LGHDT, YNNKEL (reference sequence). CDR3 size: 15 residues. V shed 0 bases and J shed 7 bases, with 15 bases lying between them. The CDR3 region is CASSQEYGKLGTQYF. As DNA, the CDR3 is TGTGCCAGCAGCCAAGAATATGGGAAGCTGGGGACCCAGTACTTC.

This clonotype was found a few times. Written as DNA, the CDR3 is TGTGCCTGCGGGGGGGCCTACAATGAGCAGTTCTTC. Protein sequence: CACGGAYNEQFF. The rearrangement joins TRBV6-2 or TRBV6-3 to TRBJ2-1; 9 bases align to TRBD2. CDR1 is MNHEY and CDR2 is SVGEGT in the germline V gene. V was clipped by 11 bases and J by 2 bases; unmatched bases: 1. The CDR3 length is 12 residues.

The V gene is TRBV4-3, the J gene TRBJ2-1; D unresolved. The CDR3 covers 16 residues. Germline V gene sequence: CDR1 LGHNA, CDR2 YSLEER. Trimming cost V 6 bases and J 6 bases, with 21 bases left between them. The CDR3 DNA follows: TGCGCCAGCAGAACCAAGGGTCCTACATTAAGCAATGAGCAGTTCTTC. Its translation: CASRTKGPTLSNEQFF.

To note about this clonotype: One end of the junction varies from germline; a read error may be responsible. The chain uses TRBV7-9 and TRBJ1-5; D gene uncertain. The CDR3 length is 15 residues. The germline V gene has CDR1 SEHNR and CDR2 FQNEAQ (reference sequence). The CDR3 DNA is TGTGCCAGCAGCAGGGCGGGCCATAGCAATCAGCCCCCGCATTTT. Residues: CASSRAGHSNQPPHF.

This clonotype occurred many times. The rearrangement joins TRBV7-9 to TRBJ2-7; the D is unclear. The CDR3 loop spans 16 amino acids. V lost 5 bases and J 0 bases, leaving 17 bases between the germline ends. Germline loops: CDR1 SEHNR, CDR2 FQNEAQ (reference sequence). The CDR3 spells CASSSETTRLSYEQYF. For the CDR3, the DNA is TGTGCCAGCAGCAGTGAAACTACCCGGCTCTCCTACGAGCAGTACTTC.

This clonotype has just a few counts. A much larger clone sits a single nucleotide away, making a read error possible. Here the CDR3 omits its conserved ending phenylalanine or tryptophan, so a read error is the likely source. The chain links TRBV5-1 to TRBJ1-1; TRBD1 agrees at 10 bases. The V gene end was trimmed by 3 bases and the J gene end by 6 bases; junction bases not matched to a gene: 2. Germline CDR1 SGHRS, CDR2 YFSETQ. The CDR3 runs 13 residues. The CDR3 protein is CASSWDRGAEAFL. CDR3 nucleotides: TGCGCCAGCAGCTGGGACAGGGGTGCTGAAGCTTTCCTT.